Sequencing of this T cell receptor (beta chain) was carried out in a study of identical twins. Template switching added a universal primer binding site, and final cDNA carried unique molecular identifiers. TCRdb passed the 5' RACE reads through MiXCR, listing each CDR3 protein once. Among approximately 410,000 distinct CDR3 sequences, approximately 18% were seen once, and the ten largest hold around 12%. The receptor's source is a man aged 50-60 years in good health. The sequencing sample was made of naive T cells sorted from blood.

CDR3: CASSYTRAGEQFF. CDR3 in DNA: TGTGCCAGCAGTTACACCCGGGCGGGAGAGCAGTTCTTC. The gene calls are TRBV6-5 and TRBJ2-1; D is perhaps TRBD2 (6 bases). This CDR3 is 13 amino acids long. Trimming shortened V by 2 bases and J by 10 bases, and 12 bases separated the two germline ends. Germline lookup yields CDR1 MNHEY and CDR2 SVGAGI.